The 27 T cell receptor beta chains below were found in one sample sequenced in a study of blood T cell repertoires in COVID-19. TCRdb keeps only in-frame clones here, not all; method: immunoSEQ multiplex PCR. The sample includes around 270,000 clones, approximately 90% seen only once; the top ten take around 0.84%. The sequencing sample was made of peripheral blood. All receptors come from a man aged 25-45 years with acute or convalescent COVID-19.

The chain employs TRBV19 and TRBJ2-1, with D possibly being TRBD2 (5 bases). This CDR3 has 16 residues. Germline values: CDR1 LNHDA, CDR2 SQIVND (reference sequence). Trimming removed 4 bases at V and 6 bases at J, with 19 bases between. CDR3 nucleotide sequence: TGTGCCAGTAGTACATCAATAGCGAACACCCCCAATGAGCAGTTCTTC. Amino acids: CASSTSIANTPNEQFF.

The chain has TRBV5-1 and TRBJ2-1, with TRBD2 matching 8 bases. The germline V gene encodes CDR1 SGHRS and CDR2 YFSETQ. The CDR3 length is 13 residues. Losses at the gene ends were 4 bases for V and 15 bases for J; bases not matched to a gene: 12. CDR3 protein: CASSLLERGTAFF. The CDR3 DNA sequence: TGCGCCAGCAGCCTCCTGGAGCGGGGGACGGCGTTCTTC.

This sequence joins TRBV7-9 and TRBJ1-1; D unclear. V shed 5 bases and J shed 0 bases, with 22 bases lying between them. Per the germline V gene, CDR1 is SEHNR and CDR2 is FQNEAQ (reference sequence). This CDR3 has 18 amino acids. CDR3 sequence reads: CASSPIRLISYLNTEAFF. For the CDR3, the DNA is TGTGCCAGCAGCCCAATCCGTTTGATCAGTTACCTGAACACTGAAGCTTTCTTT. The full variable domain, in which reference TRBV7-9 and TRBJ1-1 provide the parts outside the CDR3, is DTGVSQNPRHKITKRGQNVTFRCDPISEHNRLYWYRQTLGQGPEFLTYFQNEAQLEKSRLLSDRFSAERPKGSFSTLEIQRTEQGDSAMYLCASSPIRLISYLNTEAFFGQGTRLTVV.

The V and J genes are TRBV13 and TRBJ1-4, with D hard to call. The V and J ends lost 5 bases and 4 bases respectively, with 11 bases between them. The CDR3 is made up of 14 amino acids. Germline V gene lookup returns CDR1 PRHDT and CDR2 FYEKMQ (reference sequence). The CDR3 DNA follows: TGTGCCAGCAGCCCCGTGGTCGGTAATGAAAAACTGTTTTTT. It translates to CASSPVVGNEKLFF. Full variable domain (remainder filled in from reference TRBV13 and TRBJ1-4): AAGVIQSPRHLIKEKRETATLKCYPIPRHDTVYWYQQGPGQDPQFLISFYEKMQSDKGSIPDRFSAQQFSDYHSELNMSSLELGDSALYFCASSPVVGNEKLFFGSGTQLSVL.

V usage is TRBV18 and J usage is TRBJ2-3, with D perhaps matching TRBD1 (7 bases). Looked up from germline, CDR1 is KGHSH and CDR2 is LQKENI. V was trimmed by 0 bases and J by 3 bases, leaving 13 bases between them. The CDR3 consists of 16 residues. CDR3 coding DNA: TGTGCCAGCTCACCACCGGCGCCAGGGGGGACAGATACGCAGTATTTT. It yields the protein CASSPPAPGGTDTQYF. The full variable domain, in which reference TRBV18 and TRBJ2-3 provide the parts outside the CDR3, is NAGVMQNPRHLVRRRGQEARLRCSPMKGHSHVYWYRQLPEEGLKFMVYLQKENIIDESGMPKERFSAEFPKEGPSILRIQQVVRGDSAAYFCASSPPAPGGTDTQYFGPGTRLTVL.

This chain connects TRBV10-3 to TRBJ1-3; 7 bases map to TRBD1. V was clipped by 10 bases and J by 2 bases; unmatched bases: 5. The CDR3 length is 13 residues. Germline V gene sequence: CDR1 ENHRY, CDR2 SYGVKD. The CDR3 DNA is TGTGCCACCACAGGGGTCACTGGAAACACCATATATTTT. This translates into CATTGVTGNTIYF.

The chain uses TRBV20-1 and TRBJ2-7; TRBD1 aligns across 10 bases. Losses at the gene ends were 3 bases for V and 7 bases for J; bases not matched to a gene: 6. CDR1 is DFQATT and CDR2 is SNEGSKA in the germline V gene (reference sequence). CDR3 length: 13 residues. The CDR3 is CSASRGQGKEQYF. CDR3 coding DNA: TGCAGTGCTAGTCGGGGACAGGGGAAAGAGCAGTACTTC.

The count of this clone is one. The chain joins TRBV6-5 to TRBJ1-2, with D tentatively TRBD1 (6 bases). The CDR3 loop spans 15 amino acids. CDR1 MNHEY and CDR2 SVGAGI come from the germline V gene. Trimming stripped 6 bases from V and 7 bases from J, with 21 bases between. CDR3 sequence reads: CASRDPRGSEIGYTF. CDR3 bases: TGTGCCAGCAGAGATCCCAGGGGCTCTGAAATTGGCTACACCTTC.

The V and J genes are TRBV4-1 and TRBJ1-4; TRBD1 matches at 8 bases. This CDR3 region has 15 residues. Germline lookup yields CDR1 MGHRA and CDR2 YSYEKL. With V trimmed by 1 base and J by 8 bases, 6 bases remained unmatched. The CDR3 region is CASSQAGTGREKLFF. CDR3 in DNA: TGCGCCAGCAGCCAAGCCGGGACAGGACGGGAAAAACTGTTTTTT.

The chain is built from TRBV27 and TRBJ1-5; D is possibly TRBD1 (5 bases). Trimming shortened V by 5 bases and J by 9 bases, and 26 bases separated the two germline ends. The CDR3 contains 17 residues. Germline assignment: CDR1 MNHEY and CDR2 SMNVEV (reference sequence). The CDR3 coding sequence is TGTGCCAGCAGTCCAGTCGGGGGGAGGTTCCGAGTAGGGCCCCAGCATTTT. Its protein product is CASSPVGGRFRVGPQHF.

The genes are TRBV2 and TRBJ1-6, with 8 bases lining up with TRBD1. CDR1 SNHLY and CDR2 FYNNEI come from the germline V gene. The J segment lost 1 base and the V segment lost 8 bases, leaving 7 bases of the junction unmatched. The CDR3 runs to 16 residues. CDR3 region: CASSGQVVSYNSPLHF. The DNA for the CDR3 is TGTGCCAGCTCGGGACAGGTGGTTTCCTATAATTCACCCCTCCACTTT.

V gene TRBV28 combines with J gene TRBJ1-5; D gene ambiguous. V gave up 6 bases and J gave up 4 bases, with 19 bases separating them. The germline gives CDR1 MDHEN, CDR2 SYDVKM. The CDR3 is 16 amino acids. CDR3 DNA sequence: TGTGCCAGCAGCCCCGGGGAGGTTTCCCCAAATCAGCCCCAGCATTTT. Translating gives CASSPGEVSPNQPQHF.

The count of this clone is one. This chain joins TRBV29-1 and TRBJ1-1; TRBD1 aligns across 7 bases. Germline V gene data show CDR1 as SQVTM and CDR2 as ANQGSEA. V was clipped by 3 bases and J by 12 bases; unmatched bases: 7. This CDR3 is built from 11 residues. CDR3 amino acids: CSVDNRGTPFF. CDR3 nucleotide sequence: TGCAGCGTTGACAACAGGGGAACCCCTTTCTTT. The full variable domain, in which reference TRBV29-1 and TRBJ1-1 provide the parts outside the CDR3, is SAVISQKPSRDICQRGTSLTIQCQVDSQVTMMFWYRQQPGQSLTLIATANQGSEATYESGFVIDKFPISRPNLTFSTLTVSNMSPEDSSIYLCSVDNRGTPFFGQGTRLTVV.

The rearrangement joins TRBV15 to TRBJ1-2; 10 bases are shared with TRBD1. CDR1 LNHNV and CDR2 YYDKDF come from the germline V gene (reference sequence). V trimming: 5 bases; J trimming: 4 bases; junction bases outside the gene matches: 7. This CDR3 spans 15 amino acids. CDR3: CATSGQGERIYGYTF. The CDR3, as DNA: TGTGCCACCAGCGGACAGGGGGAACGGATCTATGGCTACACCTTC.

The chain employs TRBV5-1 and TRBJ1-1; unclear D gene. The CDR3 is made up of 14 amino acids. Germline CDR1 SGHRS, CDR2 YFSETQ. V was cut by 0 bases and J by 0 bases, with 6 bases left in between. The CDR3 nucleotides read TGCGCCAGCAGCTTGGTTAGCATGAACACTGAAGCTTTCTTT. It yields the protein CASSLVSMNTEAFF.

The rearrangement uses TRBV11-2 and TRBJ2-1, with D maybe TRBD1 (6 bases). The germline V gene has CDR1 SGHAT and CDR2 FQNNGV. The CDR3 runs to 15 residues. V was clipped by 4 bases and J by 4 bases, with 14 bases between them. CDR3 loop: CASSSSWTEYNEQFF. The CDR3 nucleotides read TGTGCCAGCAGCTCGTCTTGGACAGAGTACAATGAGCAGTTCTTC.

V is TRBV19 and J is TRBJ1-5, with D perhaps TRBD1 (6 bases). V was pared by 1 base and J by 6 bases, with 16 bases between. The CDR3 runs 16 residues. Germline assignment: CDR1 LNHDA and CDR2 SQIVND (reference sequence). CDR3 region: CASSIVSGGARQPQHF. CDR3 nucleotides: TGTGCCAGTAGTATAGTTAGTGGGGGGGCGCGTCAGCCCCAGCATTTT.

The CDR3 nucleotides read TGTGCCAGCAGCCGAGCAGCGGGGAGGAGGGGGCAGTTCTTC. This encodes CASSRAAGRRGQFF. V gene TRBV3-1 (or the pseudogene TRBV3-2) combines with J gene TRBJ2-1, with 7 nucleotides matching TRBD2. The ends lost 4 bases at V and 12 bases at J; junction bases unmatched: 12. Germline CDR1 and CDR2: LGHDT and YNNKEL (reference sequence). This CDR3 is 14 amino acids long.

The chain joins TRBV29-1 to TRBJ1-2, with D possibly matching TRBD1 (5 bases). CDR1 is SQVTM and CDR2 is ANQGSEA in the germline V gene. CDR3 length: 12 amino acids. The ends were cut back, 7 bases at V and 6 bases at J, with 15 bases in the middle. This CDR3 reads CSGGYTRDGYTF. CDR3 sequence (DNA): TGCAGCGGGGGGTACACCAGGGATGGCTACACCTTC.

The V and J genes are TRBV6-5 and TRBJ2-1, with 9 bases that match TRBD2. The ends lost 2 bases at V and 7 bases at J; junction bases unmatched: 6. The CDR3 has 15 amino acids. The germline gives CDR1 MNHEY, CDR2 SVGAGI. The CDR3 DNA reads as TGTGCCAGCAGTTACGGTCTAGCGGGGAAGAATGAGCAGTTCTTC. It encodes CASSYGLAGKNEQFF.

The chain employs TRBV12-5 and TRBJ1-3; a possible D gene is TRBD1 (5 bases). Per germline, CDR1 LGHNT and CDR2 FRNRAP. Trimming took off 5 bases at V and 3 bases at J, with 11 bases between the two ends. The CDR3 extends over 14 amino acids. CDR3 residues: CASGATEYGNTIYF. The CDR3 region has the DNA TGTGCTAGTGGTGCGACAGAATATGGAAACACCATATATTTT.

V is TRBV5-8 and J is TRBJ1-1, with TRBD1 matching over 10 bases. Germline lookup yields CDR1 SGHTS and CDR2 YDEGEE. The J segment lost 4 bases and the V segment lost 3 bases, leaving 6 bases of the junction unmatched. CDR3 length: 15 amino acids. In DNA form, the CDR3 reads TGTGCCAGCAGCTCCGGACGACAGGGGGCCACTGAAGCTTTCTTT. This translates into CASSSGRQGATEAFF.

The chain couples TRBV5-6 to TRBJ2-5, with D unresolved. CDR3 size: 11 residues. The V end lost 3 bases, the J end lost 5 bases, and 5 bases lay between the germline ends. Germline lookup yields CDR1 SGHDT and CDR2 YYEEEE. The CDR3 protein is CASSSRETQYF. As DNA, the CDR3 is TGTGCCAGCAGCTCACGGGAGACCCAGTACTTC.

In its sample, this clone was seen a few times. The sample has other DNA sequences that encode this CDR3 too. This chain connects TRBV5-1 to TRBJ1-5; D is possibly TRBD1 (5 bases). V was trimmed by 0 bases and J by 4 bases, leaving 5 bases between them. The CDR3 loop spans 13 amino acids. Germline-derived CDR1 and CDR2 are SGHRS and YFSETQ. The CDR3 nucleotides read TGCGCCAGCAGCTTGGACAGGAATCAGCCCCAGCATTTT. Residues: CASSLDRNQPQHF.

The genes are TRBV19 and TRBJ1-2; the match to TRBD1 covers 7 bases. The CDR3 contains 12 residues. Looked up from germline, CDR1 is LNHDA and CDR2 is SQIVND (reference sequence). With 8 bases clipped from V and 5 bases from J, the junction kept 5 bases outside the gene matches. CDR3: CASVQGIYGYTF. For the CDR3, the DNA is TGTGCCAGTGTACAGGGGATATATGGCTACACCTTC. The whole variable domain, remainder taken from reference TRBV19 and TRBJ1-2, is DGGITQSPKYLFRKEGQNVTLSCEQNLNHDAMYWYRQDPGQGLRLIYYSQIVNDFQKGDIAEGYSVSREKKESFPLTVTSAQKNPTAFYLCASVQGIYGYTFGSGTRLTVV.

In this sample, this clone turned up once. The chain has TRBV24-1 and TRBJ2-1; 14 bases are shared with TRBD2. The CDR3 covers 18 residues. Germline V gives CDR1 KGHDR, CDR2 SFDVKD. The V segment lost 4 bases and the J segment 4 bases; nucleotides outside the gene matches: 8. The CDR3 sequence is CATSDSTSGRAWYNEQFF. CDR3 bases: TGTGCCACCAGTGACTCGACTAGCGGGAGGGCCTGGTACAATGAGCAGTTCTTC.

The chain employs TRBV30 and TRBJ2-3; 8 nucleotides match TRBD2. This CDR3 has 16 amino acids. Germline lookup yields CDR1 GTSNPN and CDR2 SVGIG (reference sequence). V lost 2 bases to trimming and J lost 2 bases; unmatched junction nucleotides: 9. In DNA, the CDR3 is TGTGCCTGGAGTAGGGTAGCGGGGCGATTCACAGATACGCAGTATTTT. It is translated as CAWSRVAGRFTDTQYF.